Below, one T cell receptor beta chain is given with its context. This clonotype was detected a few times. Its target antigen remains unknown. No base qualities exist here, and no much larger clone lies one base off it. Cut back by 11 bases and 0 bases, the V and J ends lie 22 bases apart. The germline V gene gives CDR1 as MNHEY and CDR2 as SVGEGT. The CDR3 spans 16 residues, from the cysteine through the phenylalanine. The only DNA kept is the CDR3, 48 bases in frame from the first base. This specimen belongs to a study of vaccination and CD4 T cells after COVID-19 (dated by TCRdb to 2021 to 2024). Background on the whole study: Every convalescent patient had a positive nasal swab PCR test for SARS-CoV-2, with mild disease in under ten patients and severe disease in one. The convalescent cohort comprised six males and four females, including two Hispanic individuals, seven Caucasians, two Asians and one multiracial person. Participants got two doses of the Pfizer-BioNTech BNT162b2 vaccine (n=8) or two doses of the Moderna mRNA-1273 vaccine (n=2). Post-COVID blood samples were collected from convalescent patients a median of roughly 100 days after diagnosis, with a range of roughly 35 to 170 days. Post-vaccine blood samples were obtained a median of around 74 days after the second vaccine dose, with a range of about 12 to 241 days. The cultures were stimulated with overlapping spike peptide pools from SARS-CoV-2 and from the common cold coronaviruses HCoV-NL63, HCoV-OC43 and HCoV-229E. Control cultures used a CEFX viral epitope pool as positive control, an HIV-1 Nef peptide pool as negative control, or no peptide. In roughly 10 COVID-19 convalescent patients and several infection-naive healthy vaccine recipients, the spike-specific CD4+ TCR repertoire before mRNA vaccination was compared with the repertoire after mRNA vaccination.

Reading the label with the study, this specimen's treatment or condition is: approximately 11-day PBMC culture with coronavirus spike peptide pools or control peptides (ViraFEST assay). The ViraFEST assay, used in the study, expanded antigen-specific T cells with peptide pools and then identified the expanded clonotypes through TCR sequencing. Positive SARS-CoV-2 PCR tests in the convalescent patients dated from March to December 2020, before Alpha, Beta and Delta variants emerged in the United States. Each well held some 2 million PBMCs cultured in IMDM containing roughly 5% human AB serum and around 10 IU/ml IL-2, with 8.5 to 10 ug/ml peptide pools added. Half of the culture medium was replaced with fresh IL-2-containing medium on days 3 and 7. CD4+ T cells were isolated after approximately ten days of culture through negative selection using the EasySep CD4+ T cell isolation kit. PBMCs were separated from whole blood using Ficoll-Paque Plus gradient centrifugation and then either used fresh or cryopreserved at -140C. Triplicate wells were generally used for each culture condition.

What the authors observed across the whole study: The study included relatively few convalescent patients and did not analyze early timepoints after natural infection. Of the vaccine-specific clones found in convalescent patients, nearly all (304 of 307) were mono-reactive for SARS-CoV-2 spike instead of being cross-reactive with common cold coronaviruses. In convalescent patients, a median 86.3% of post-vaccine SARS-CoV-2-reactive clones were detected only after vaccination, suggesting vaccine-specific priming. An increase in the median number of SARS-CoV-2-reactive clonotypes from 21 after infection to about 39 after vaccination was observed, but the change was not found to be significant.

The library was prepared using PCR. DNA from cultured CD4+ T cells underwent TCR sequencing with the Oncomine TCR Beta short-read assay at the Johns Hopkins FTIC core. The QIAamp micro DNA kit was used to extract genomic DNA from the cultured CD4+ T cells. Oncomine TCR Beta libraries made from cultured CD4+ T cells were pooled using unique dual indexes and sequenced on an Illumina iSeq 100. Concerning the study's data processing: Non-productive sequences were removed, and CDR3s that did not start with C, did not end with F or W, or were shorter than 7 amino acids were discarded. The MANAFEST web application was used to identify antigen-specific clonotypes by comparing peptide-stimulated wells against reference wells and other culture wells. For a clone to be called positive, the clone needed an FDR below 0.05, an odds ratio above 5, and a productive frequency above 0.1% in at least two of three replicate wells. Clonotypes that were significantly expanded in both SARS-CoV-2 spike wells and at least one common cold coronavirus spike condition were defined as cross-reactive. CDR3 homology was assessed with Levenshtein distances (stringdist) and unrooted phylogenetic trees (ape) in R version 3.6.1. Clones were called with MiXCR by TCRdb after fastp trimmed the public reads at Q25, and only in-frame beta chains were retained. Merged by CDR3 protein, the rows form single entries marked with the most common genes and DNA. It is TCRdb's table, rather than the study itself, that gives the V and J calls and clone size. Counted in this sample were roughly 4,000 distinct CDR3 sequences; approximately 18% of them appeared once. Of the sample, approximately 27% falls within the top ten clones.

Sequenced material: CD4+ T cells from blood, cultured in vitro. The chain is encoded by TRBV6-2 or TRBV6-3 joined to TRBJ1-1; tentative D gene TRBD1, with 5 bases matching. This clonotype originated in a human donor who had recovered from COVID-19. The CDR3: CASSQWGRMMNTEAFF. The DNA sequence follows: TGTGCCTCTTCCCAGTGGGGACGGATGATGAACACTGAAGCTTTCTTT.